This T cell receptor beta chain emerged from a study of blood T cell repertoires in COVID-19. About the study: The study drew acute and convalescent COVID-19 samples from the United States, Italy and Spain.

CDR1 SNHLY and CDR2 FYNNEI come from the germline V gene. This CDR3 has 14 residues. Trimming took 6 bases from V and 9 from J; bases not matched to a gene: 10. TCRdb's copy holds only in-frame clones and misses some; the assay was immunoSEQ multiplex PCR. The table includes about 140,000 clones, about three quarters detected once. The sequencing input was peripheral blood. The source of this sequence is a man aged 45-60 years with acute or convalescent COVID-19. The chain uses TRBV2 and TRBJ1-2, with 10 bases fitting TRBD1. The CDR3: CASSPDRGFSSYTF. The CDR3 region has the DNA TGTGCCAGCAGCCCGGACAGGGGGTTTTCAAGCTACACCTTC.